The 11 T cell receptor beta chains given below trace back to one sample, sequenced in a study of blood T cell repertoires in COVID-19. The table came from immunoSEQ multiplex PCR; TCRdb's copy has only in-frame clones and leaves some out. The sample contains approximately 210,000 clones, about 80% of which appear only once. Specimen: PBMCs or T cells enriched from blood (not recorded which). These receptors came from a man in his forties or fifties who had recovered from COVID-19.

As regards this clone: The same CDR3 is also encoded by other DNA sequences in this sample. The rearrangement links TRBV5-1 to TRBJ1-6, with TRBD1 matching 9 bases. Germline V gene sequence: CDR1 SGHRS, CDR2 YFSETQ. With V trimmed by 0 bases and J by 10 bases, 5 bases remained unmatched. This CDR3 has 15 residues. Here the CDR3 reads CASSLAGQGRSPLHF. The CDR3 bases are TGCGCCAGCAGCTTGGCGGGACAGGGCCGGTCACCCCTCCACTTT.

The CDR3 DNA reads TGTGCCAGCAAACCGGGGGACTCCAACTACGAGCAGTACTTC. Residues: CASKPGDSNYEQYF. The chain employs TRBV5-4 and TRBJ2-7, with D possibly being TRBD2 (6 bases). CDR3 size: 14 residues. V was clipped by 6 bases and J by 3 bases, with 16 bases between them. The germline V gene encodes CDR1 SGHNT and CDR2 YYREEE (reference sequence).

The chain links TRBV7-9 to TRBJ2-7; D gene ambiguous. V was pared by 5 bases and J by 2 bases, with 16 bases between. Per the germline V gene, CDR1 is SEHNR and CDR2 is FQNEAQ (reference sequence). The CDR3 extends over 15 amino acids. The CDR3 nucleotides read TGTGCCAGCAGCCCCGTCGGGTCCCGACCCTACGAGCAGTACTTC. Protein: CASSPVGSRPYEQYF.

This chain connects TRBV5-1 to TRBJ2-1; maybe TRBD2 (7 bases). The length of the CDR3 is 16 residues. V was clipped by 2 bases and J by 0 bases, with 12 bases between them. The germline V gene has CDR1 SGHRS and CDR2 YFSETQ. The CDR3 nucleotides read TGCGCCAGCAGCTTTGGGGGGGCTAGCTCCTACAATGAGCAGTTCTTC. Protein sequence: CASSFGGASSYNEQFF.

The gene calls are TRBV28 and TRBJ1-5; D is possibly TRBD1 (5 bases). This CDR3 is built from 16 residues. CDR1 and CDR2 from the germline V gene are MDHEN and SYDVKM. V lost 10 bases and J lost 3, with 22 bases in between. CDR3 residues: CAIGETDGDFNQPQHF. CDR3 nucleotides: TGTGCCATCGGCGAGACAGACGGTGACTTCAATCAGCCCCAGCATTTT. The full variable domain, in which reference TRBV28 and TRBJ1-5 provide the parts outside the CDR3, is DVKVTQSSRYLVKRTGEKVFLECVQDMDHENMFWYRQDPGLGLRLIYFSYDVKMKEKGDIPEGYSVSREKKERFSLILESASTNQTSMYLCAIGETDGDFNQPQHFGDGTRLSIL.

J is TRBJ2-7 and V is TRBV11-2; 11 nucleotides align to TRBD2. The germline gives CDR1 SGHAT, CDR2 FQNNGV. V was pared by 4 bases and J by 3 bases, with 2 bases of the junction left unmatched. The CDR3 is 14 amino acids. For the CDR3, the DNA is TGTGCCAGCAGCTCGGGACTAGCGGTCTACGAGCAGTACTTC. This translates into CASSSGLAVYEQYF.

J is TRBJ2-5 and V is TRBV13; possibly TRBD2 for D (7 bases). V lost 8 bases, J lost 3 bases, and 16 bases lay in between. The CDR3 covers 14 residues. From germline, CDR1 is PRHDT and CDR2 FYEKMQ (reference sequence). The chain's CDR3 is CASARGLAEETQYF. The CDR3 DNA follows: TGTGCCAGCGCGCGGGGGCTAGCGGAAGAGACCCAGTACTTC.

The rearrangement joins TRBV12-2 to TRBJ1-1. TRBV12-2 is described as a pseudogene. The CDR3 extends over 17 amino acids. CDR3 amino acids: CASRLPTERSGNTEAFF. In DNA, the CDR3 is TGTGCAAGTCGCTTACCCACCGAACGTTCGGGGAACACTGAAGCTTTCTTT.

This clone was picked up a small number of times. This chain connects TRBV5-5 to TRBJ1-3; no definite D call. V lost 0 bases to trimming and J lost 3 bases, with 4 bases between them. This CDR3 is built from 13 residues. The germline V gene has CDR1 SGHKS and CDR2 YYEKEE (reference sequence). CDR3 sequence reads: CASSLDGGNTIYF. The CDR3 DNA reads TGTGCCAGCAGCTTGGACGGTGGAAACACCATATATTTT.

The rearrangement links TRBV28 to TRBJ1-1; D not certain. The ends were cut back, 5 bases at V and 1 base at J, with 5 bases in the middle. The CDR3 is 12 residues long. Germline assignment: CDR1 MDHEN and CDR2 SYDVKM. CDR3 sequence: CASSTTNTEAFF. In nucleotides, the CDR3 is TGTGCCAGCAGTACTACGAACACTGAAGCTTTCTTT.

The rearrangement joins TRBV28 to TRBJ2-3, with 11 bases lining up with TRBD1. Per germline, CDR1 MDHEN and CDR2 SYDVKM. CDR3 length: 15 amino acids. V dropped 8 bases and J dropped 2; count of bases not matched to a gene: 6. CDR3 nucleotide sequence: TGTGCCAGCGAGGACAGGGGGCGCTACACAGATACGCAGTATTTT. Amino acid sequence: CASEDRGRYTDTQYF.